This T cell receptor (beta chain) was found in a study of blood T cell repertoires in COVID-19. As originally analysed: Using reference gene primer amplification, nucleated cell counts were estimated. Profiling relied on immunoSEQ multiplex PCR, and the TCRdb table lists in-frame clones only, not all of them. The V and J calls and the clone size are those of that table, but D and trimming were determined from the DNA. The sample includes hundreds of thousands of clones, 70% to 90% seen only once; the top ten take approximately 6%. The V end lost 3 bases, the J end lost 2 bases, and 16 bases lay between the germline ends. The CDR3 is made up of 16 amino acids. Germline V CDR1 and CDR2: KGHSH, LQKENI.

The chain uses TRBV18 and TRBJ2-5, with D maybe TRBD2 (5 bases). Sequencing input: peripheral blood. This sequence was found in a woman in her 30s with COVID-19, enrolled during active disease. In nucleotides, the CDR3 is TGTGCCAGCTCACCCTTAAGAGCGCGAGGGCAAGAGACCCAGTACTTC. Residues: CASSPLRARGQETQYF.